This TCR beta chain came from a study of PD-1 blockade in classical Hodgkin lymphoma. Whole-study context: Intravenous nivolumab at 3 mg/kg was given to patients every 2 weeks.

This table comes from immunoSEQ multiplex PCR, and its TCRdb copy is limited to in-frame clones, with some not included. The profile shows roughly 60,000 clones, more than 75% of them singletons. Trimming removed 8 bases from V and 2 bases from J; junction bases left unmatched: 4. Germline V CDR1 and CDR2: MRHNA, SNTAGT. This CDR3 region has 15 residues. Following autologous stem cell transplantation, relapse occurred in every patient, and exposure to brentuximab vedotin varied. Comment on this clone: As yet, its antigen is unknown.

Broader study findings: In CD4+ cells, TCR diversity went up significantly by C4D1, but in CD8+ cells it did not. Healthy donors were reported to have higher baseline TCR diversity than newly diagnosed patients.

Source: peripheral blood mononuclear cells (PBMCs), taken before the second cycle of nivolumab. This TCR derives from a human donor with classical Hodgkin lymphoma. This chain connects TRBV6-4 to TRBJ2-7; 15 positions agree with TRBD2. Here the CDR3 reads CASEWTSGGAYEQYF. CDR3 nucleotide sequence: TGTGCCAGCGAATGGACTAGCGGGGGGGCCTACGAGCAGTACTTC.